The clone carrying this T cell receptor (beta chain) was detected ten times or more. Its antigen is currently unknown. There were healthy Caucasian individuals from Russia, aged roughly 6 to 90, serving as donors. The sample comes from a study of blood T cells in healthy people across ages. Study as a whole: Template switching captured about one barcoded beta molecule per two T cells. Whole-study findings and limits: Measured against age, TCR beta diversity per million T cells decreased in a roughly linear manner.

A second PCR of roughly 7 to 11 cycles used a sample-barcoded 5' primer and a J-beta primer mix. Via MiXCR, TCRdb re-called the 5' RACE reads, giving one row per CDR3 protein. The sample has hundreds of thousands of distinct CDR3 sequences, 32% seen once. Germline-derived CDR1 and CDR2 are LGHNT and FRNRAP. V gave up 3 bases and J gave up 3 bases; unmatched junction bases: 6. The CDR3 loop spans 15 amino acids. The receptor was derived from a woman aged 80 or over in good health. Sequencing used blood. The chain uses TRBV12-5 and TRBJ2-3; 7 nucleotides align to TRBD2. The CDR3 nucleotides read TGTGCTAGTGGTTTCGGACTAGGAGCAACAGATACGCAGTATTTT. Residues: CASGFGLGATDTQYF.